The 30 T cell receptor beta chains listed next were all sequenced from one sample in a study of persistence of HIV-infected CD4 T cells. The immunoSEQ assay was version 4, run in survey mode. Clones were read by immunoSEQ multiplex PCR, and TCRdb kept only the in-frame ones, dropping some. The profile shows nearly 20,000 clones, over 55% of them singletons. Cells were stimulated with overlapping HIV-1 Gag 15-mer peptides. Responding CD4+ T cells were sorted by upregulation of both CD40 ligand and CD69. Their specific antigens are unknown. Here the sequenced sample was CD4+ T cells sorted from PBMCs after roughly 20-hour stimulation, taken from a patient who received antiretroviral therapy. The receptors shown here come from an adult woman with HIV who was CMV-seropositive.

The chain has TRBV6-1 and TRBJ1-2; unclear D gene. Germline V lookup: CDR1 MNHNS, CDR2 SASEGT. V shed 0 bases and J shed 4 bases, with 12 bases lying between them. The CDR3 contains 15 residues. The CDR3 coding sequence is TGTGCCAGCAGTGAAGCTGACGGGTCCGCCTATGGCTACACCTTC. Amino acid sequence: CASSEADGSAYGYTF.

CDR3 amino acids: CASSFGGSGSPLHF. The CDR3 nucleotides read TGTGCCAGCAGCTTTGGGGGTAGTGGTTCACCCCTCCACTTT. The rearrangement uses TRBV7-3 and TRBJ1-6; D perhaps matches TRBD1 (5 bases). CDR1 and CDR2 (germline): SGHTA, FQGTGA. Trimming took 3 bases from V and 9 from J, leaving 12 bases between them. There are 14 residues in the CDR3.

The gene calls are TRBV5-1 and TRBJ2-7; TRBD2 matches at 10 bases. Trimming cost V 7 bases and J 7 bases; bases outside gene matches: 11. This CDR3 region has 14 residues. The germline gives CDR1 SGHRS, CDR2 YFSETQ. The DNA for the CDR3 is TGCGCCAGCTCCGGGACTAGCGTGACGGGGGAGCAGTACTTC. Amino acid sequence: CASSGTSVTGEQYF. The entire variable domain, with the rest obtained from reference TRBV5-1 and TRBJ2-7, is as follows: KAGVTQTPRYLIKTRGQQVTLSCSPISGHRSVSWYQQTPGQGLQFLFEYFSETQRNKGNFPGRFSGRQFSNSRSEMNVSTLELGDSALYLCASSGTSVTGEQYFGPGTRLTVT.

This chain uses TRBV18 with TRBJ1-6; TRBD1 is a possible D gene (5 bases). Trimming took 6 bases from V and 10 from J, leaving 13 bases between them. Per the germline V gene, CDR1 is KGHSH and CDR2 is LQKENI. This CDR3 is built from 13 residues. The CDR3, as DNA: TGTGCCAGCTCCTCCCTTAGGGGCTCACCCCTCCACTTT. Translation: CASSSLRGSPLHF.

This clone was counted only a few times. The CDR3 region is CASSPSWGSDEAFF. The CDR3 DNA is TGTGCCAGCAGCCCCTCCTGGGGGAGCGATGAAGCTTTCTTT. This rearrangement joins TRBV9 to TRBJ1-1; the D gene is possibly TRBD1 (5 bases). The V gene lost 4 bases and the J gene lost 7 bases, with 17 bases spanning the gap. The CDR3 has 14 amino acids. From germline, CDR1 is SGDLS and CDR2 YYNGEE.

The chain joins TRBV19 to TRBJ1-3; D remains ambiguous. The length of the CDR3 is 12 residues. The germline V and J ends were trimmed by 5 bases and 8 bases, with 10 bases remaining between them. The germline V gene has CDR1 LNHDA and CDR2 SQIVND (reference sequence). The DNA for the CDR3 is TGTGCCAGTAGTGCCTCCCAGTACACCATATATTTT. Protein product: CASSASQYTIYF.

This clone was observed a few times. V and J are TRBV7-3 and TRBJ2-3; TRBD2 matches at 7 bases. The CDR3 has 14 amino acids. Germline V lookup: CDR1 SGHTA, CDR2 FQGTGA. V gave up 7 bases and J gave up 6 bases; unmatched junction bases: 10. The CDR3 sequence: CASKGLADGDTQYF. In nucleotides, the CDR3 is TGTGCCAGCAAGGGGCTAGCGGATGGGGATACGCAGTATTTT.

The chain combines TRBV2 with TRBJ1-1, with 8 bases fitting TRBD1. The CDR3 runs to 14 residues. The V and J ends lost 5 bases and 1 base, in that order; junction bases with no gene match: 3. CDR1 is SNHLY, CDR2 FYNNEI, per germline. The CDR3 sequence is CASSITGGNTEAFF. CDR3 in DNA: TGTGCCAGCAGTATAACAGGGGGGAACACTGAAGCTTTCTTT. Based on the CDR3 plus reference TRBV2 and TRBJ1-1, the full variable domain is EPEVTQTPSHQVTQMGQEVILRCVPISNHLYFYWYRQILGQKVEFLVSFYNNEISEKSEIFDDQFSVERPDGSNFTLKIRSTKLEDSAMYFCASSITGGNTEAFFGQGTRLTVV.

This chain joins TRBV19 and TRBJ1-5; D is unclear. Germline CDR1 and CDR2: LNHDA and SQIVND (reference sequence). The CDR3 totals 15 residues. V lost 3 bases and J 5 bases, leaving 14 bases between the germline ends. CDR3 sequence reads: CASSISRVSDQPQHF. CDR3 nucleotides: TGTGCCAGTAGTATCTCCCGTGTCTCCGATCAGCCCCAGCATTTT.

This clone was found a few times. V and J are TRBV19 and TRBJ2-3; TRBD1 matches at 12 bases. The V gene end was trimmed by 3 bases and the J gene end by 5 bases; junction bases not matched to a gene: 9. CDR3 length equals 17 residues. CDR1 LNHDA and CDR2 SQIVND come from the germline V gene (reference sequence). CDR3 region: CASSMPRDRGQVDTQYF. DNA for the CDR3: TGTGCCAGTAGTATGCCCCGGGACAGGGGGCAAGTAGATACGCAGTATTTT.

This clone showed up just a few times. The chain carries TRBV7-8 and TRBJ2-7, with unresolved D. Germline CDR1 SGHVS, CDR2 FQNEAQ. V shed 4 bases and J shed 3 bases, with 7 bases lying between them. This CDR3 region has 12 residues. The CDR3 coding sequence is TGTGCCAGCAGCTCAGACAACTACGAGCAGTACGTC. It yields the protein CASSSDNYEQYV.

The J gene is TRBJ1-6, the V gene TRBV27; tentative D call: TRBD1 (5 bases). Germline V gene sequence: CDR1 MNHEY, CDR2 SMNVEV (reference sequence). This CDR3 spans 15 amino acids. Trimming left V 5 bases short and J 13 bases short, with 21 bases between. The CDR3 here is CASSLAGFGQGPLHF. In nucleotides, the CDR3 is TGTGCCAGCAGTCTTGCTGGGTTCGGACAAGGGCCCCTCCACTTT.

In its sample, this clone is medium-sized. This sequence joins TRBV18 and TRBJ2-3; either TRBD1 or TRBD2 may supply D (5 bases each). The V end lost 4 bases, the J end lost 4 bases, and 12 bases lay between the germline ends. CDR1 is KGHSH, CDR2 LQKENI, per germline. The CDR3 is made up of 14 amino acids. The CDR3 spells CASSRRGEADTQYF. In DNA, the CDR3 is TGTGCCAGCTCACGTCGGGGCGAAGCAGATACGCAGTATTTT.

The CDR3 here is CASSELGTPLDEQYV. DNA for the CDR3: TGTGCCAGCAGTGAATTGGGGACACCCTTGGACGAGCAGTACGTC. The V call is TRBV6-1, the J call TRBJ2-7, with D possibly matching TRBD1 (6 bases). The CDR3 has 15 residues. Germline loops: CDR1 MNHNS, CDR2 SASEGT. Between the trimmed V and J ends, which lost 2 bases and 5 bases, there was a span of 16 bases.

This CDR3 is CASSVSVSGANVLTF. Written as DNA, the CDR3 is TGTGCCAGCAGCGTCAGTGTTTCTGGGGCCAACGTCCTGACTTTC. The chain joins TRBV7-9 to TRBJ2-6; no firm D call. V was trimmed by 5 bases and J by 1 base, leaving 9 bases between them. The CDR3 has 15 residues. The V gene's germline CDR1 is SEHNR and CDR2 FQNEAQ (reference sequence).

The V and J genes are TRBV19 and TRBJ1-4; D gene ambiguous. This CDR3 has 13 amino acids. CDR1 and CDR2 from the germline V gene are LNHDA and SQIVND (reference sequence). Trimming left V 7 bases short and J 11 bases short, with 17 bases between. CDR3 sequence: CASTPNLVGKLFF. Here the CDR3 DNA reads TGTGCCAGTACCCCGAATCTCGTCGGGAAACTGTTTTTT.

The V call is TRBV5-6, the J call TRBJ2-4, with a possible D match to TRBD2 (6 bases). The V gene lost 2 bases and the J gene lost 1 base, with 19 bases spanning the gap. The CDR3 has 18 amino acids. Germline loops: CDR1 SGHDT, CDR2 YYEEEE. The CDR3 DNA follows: TGTGCCAGCAGCTTCGGCGGGATTAGGCTTCTGGCCAAAAACATTCAGTACTTC. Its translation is CASSFGGIRLLAKNIQYF.

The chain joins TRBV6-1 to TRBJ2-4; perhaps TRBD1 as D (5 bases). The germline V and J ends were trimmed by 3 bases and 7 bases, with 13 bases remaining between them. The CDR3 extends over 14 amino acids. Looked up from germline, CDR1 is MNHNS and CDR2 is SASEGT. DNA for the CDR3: TGTGCCAGCAGTGATCCGGCCCCAGGGAACATTCAGTACTTC. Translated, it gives CASSDPAPGNIQYF.

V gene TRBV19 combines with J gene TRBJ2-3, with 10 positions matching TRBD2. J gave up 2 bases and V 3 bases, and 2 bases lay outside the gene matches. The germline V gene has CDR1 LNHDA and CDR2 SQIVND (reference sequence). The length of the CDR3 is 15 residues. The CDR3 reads CASSILAGDTDTQYF. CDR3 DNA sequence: TGTGCCAGTAGTATTCTAGCGGGGGACACAGATACGCAGTATTTT.

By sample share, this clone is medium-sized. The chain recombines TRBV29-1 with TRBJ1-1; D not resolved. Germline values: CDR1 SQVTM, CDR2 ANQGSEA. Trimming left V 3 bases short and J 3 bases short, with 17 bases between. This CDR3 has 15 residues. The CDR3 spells CSVERSGSGDTEAFF. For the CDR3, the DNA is TGCAGCGTTGAGCGGAGTGGCTCTGGAGACACTGAAGCTTTCTTT.

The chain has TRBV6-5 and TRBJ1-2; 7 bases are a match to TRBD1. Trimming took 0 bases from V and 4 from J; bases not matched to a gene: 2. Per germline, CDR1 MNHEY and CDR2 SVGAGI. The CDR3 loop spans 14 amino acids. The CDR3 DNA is TGTGCCAGCAGTTACTCGGCAGGGGGCTATGGCTACACCTTC. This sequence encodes CASSYSAGGYGYTF.

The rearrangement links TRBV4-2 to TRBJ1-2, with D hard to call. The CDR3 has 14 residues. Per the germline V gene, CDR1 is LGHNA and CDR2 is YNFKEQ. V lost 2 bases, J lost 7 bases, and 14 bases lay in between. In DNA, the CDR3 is TGTGCCAGCAGCCAAATGGACGGCGGGCCTGGCTACACCTTC. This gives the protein CASSQMDGGPGYTF.

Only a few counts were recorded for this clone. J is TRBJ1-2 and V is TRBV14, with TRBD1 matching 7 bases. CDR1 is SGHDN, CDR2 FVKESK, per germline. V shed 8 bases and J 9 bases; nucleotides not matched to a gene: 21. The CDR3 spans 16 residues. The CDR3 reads CASSDTGDYRTHRYTF. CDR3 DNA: TGTGCCAGCTCAGACACAGGGGATTATCGAACGCATCGCTACACCTTC.

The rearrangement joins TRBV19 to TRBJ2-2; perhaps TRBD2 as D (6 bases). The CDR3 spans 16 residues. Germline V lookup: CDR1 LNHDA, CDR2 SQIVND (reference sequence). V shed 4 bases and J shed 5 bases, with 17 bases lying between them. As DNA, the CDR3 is TGTGCCAGTAGTACCGCCGGGACGGCGGGGACCGGGGAGCTGTTTTTT. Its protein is CASSTAGTAGTGELFF.

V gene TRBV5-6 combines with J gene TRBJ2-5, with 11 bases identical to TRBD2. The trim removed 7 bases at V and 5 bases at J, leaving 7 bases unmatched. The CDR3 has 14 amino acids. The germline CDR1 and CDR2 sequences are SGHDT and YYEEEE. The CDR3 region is CASRLVAGGETQYF. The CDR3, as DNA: TGTGCCAGCCGCCTTGTAGCGGGGGGGGAGACCCAGTACTTC. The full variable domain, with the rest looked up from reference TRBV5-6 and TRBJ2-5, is DAGVTQSPTHLIKTRGQQVTLRCSPKSGHDTVSWYQQALGQGPQFIFQYYEEEERQRGNFPDRFSGHQFPNYSSELNVNALLLGDSALYLCASRLVAGGETQYFGPGTRLLVL.

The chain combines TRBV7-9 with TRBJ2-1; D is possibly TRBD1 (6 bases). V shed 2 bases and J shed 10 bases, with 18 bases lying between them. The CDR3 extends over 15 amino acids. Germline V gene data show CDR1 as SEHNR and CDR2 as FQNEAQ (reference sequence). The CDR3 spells CASSLWRGADREQFF. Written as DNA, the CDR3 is TGTGCCAGCAGCTTATGGCGAGGGGCAGACAGGGAGCAGTTCTTC. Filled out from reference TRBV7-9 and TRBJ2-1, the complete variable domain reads DTGVSQNPRHKITKRGQNVTFRCDPISEHNRLYWYRQTLGQGPEFLTYFQNEAQLEKSRLLSDRFSAERPKGSFSTLEIQRTEQGDSAMYLCASSLWRGADREQFFGPGTRLTVL.

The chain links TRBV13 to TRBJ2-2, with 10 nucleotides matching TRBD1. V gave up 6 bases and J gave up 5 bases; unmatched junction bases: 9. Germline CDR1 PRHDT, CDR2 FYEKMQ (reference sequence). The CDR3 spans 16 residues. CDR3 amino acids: CASRRNPGQGTGELFF. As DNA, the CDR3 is TGTGCCAGCAGGCGGAATCCGGGACAGGGGACCGGGGAGCTGTTTTTT.

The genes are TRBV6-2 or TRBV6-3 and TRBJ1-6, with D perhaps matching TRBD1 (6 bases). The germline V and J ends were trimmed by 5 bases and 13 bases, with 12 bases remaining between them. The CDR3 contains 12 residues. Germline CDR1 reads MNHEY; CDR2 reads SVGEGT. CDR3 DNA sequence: TGTGCCAGCAGTAAACAGGGCCACCCCCTCCACTTT. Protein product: CASSKQGHPLHF.

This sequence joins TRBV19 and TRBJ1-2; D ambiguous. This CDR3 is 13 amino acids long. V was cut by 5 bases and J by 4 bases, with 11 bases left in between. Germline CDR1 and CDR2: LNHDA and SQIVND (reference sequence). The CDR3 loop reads CASSVQASYGYTF. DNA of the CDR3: TGTGCCAGTAGTGTGCAGGCCTCCTATGGCTACACCTTC.

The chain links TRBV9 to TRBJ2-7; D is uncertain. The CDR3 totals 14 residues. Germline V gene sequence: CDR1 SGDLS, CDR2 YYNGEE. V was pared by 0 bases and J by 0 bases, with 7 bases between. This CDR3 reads CASSVAQSSYEQYF. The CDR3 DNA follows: TGTGCCAGCAGCGTAGCCCAGAGCTCCTACGAGCAGTACTTC.